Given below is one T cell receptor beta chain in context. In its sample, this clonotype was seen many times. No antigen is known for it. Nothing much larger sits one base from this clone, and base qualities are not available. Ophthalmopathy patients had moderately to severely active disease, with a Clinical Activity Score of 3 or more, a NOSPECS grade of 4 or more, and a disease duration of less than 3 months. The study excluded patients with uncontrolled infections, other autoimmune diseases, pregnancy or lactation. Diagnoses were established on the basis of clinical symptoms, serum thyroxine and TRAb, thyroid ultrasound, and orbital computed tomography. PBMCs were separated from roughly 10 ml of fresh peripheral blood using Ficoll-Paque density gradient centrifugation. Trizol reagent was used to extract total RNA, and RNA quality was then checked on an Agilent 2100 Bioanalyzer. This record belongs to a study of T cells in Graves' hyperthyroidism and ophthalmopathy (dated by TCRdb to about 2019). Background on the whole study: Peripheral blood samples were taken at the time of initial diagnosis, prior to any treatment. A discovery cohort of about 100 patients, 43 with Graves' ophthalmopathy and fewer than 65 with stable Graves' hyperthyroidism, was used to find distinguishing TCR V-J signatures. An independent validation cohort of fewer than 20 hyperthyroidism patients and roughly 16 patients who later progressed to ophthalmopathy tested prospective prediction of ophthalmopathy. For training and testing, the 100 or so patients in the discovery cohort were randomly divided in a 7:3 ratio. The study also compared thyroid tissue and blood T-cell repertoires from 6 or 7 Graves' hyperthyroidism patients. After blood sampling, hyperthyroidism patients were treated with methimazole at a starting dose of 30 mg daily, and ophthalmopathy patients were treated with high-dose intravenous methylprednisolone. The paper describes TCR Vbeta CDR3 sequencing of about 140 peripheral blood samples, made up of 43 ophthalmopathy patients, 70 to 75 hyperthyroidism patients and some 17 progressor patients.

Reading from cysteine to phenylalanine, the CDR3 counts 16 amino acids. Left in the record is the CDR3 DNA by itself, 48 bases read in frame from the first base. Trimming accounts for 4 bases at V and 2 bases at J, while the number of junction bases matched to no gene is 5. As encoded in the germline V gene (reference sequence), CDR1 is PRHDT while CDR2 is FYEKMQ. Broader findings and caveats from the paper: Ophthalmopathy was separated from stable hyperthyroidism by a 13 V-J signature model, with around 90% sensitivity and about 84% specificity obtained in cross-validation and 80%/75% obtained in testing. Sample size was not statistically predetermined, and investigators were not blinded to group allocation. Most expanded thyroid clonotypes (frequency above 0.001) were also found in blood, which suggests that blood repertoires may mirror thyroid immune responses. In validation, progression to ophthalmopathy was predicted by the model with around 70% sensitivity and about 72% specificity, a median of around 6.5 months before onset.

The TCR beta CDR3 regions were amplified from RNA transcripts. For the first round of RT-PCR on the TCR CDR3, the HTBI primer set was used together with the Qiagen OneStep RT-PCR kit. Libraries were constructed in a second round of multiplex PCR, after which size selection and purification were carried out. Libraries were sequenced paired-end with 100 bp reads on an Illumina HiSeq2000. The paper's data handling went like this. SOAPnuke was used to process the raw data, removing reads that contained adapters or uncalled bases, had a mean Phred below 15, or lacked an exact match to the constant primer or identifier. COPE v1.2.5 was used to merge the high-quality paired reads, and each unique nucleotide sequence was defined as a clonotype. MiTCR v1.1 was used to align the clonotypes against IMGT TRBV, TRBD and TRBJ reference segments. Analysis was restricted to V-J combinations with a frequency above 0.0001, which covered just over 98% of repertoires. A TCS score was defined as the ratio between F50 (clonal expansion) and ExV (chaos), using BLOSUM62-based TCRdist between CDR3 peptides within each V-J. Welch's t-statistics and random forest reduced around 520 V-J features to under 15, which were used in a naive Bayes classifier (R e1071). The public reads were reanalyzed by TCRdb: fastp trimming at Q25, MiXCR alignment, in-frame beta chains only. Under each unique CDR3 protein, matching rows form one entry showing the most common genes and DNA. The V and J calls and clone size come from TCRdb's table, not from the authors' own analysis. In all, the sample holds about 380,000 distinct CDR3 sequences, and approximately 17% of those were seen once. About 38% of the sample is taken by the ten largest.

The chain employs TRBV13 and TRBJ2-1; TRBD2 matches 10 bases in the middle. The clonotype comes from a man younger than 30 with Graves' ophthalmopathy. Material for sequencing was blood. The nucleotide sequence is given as TGTGCCAGCAGCTCCGAGCGGGGGGGCCCCTACAATGAGCAGTTCTTC. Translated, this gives CASSSERGGPYNEQFF.